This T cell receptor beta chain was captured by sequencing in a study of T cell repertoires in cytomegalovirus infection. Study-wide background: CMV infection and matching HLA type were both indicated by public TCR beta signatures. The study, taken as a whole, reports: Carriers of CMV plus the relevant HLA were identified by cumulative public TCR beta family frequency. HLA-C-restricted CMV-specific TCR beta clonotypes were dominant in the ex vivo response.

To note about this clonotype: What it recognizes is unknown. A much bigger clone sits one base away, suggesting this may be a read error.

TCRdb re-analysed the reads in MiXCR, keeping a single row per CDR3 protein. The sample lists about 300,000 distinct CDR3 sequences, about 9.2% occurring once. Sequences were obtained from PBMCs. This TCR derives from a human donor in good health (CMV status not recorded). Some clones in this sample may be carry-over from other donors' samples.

CDR3 residues: CASSEVTGVLNTRELFF. CDR3 DNA: TGTGCCAGCAGTGAGGTCACAGGGGTACTGAACACCAGGGAGCTGTTTTTT. The chain links TRBV25-1 to TRBJ2-2; 7 bases fit TRBD1. The CDR3 contains 17 residues. In germline, CDR1 is MGHDK, CDR2 SYGVNS.